This T cell receptor (beta chain) was found in a study of identical twins. Study conclusions and caveats: Cross-sectional statistics, not tracking of the same donors, supported the conclusions.

With regard to this clonotype: The antigen is not known.

TCRdb re-called the 5' RACE reads through MiXCR, storing one row per CDR3 protein. The sample holds 650,000 to 750,000 distinct CDR3 sequences, 21% seen once. CDR3 length equals 14 residues. V shed 3 bases and J shed 4 bases, with 12 bases lying between them. The same data also went into a second study, on T cells expressing NK-cell markers. According to that study: According to the study, TCR beta repertoires originated from sorted CD3+CD56+NKG2C+, CD3+CD56+NKG2C- and CD3+CD56-NKG2C+ T cells.

Sequencing was performed on PBMCs. The receptor was derived from a woman between 18 and 29 years old in good health. The rearrangement links TRBV12-3 or TRBV12-4 to TRBJ1-2, with D tentatively TRBD1 (5 bases). The CDR3, as DNA: TGTGCCAGCAGTTTCCAGAGGGGACTCTATGGCTACACCTTC. This gives the protein CASSFQRGLYGYTF.